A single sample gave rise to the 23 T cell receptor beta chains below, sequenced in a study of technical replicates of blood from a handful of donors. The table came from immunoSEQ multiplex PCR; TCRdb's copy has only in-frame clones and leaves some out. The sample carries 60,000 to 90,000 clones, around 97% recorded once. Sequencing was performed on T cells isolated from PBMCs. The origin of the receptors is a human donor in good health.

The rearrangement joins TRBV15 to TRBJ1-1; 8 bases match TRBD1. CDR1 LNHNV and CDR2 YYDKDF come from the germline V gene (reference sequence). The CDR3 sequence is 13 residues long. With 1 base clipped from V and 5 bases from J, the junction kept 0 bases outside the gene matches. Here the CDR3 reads CATSRGQGTEAFF. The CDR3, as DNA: TGTGCCACCAGCAGAGGACAGGGGACTGAAGCTTTCTTT.

The DNA for the CDR3 is TGTGCCAGCAGTTTCGAGCTAGCGGGACAACAAGAGACCCAGTACTTC. It yields the protein CASSFELAGQQETQYF. V usage is TRBV28 and J usage is TRBJ2-5, with 9 bases that match TRBD2. This CDR3 region has 16 residues. V lost 3 bases, J lost 2 bases, and 7 bases stayed unmatched. Germline V gene lookup returns CDR1 MDHEN and CDR2 SYDVKM.

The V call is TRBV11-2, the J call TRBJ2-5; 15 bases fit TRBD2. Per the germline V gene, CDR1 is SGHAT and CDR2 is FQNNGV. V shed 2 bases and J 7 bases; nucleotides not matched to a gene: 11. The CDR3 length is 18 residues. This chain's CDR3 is CASSLREIGLAGGGTQYF. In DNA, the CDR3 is TGTGCCAGCAGCTTAAGGGAAATCGGACTAGCGGGAGGGGGGACCCAGTACTTC.

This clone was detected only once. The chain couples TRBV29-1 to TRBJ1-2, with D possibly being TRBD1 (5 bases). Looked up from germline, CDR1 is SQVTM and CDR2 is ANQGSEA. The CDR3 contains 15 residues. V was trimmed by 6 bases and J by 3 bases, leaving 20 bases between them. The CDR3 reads CSVPDRASGDYGYTF. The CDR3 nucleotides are TGCAGCGTCCCCGACCGCGCTTCGGGGGACTATGGCTACACCTTC.

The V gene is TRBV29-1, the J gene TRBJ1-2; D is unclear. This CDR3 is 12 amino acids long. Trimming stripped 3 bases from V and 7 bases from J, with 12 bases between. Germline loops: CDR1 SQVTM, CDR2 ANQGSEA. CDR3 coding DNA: TGCAGCGTTGACGATAGCGGTGGTGGCTACACCTTC. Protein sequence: CSVDDSGGGYTF.

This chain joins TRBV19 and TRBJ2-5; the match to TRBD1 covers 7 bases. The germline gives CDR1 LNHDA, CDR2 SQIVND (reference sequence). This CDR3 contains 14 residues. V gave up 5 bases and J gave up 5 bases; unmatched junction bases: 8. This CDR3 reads CASSGNTGEETQYF. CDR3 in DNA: TGTGCCAGTAGTGGGAATACAGGGGAGGAGACCCAGTACTTC.

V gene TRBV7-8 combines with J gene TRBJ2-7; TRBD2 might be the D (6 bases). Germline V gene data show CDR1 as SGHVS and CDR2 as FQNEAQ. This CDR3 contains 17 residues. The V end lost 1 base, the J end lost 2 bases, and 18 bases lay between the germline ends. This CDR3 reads CASSLGTPGLLPYEQYF. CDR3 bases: TGTGCCAGCAGCTTAGGTACCCCGGGACTCCTGCCCTACGAGCAGTACTTC.

The CDR3 protein is CASSLSRESSYEQYF. The CDR3 DNA reads as TGTGCCAGCAGCTTAAGTCGGGAGAGCTCCTACGAGCAGTACTTC. The chain uses TRBV11-2 and TRBJ2-7, with D perhaps matching TRBD2 (6 bases). In germline, CDR1 is SGHAT, CDR2 FQNNGV. V lost 2 bases and J 0 bases, leaving 11 bases between the germline ends. This CDR3 is 15 amino acids long.

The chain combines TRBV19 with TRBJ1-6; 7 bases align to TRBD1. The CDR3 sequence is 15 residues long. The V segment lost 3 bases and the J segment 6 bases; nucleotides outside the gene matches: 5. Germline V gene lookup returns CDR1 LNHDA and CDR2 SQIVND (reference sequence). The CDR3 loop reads CASSMEGARNSPLHF. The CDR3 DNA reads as TGTGCCAGTAGTATGGAGGGGGCCCGTAATTCACCCCTCCACTTT.

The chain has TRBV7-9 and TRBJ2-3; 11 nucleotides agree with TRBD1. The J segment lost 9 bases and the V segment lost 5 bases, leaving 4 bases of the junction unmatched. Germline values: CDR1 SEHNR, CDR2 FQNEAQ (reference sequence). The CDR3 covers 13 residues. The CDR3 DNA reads TGTGCCAGCAGCACCGGACAGGGGGCGACGCAGTATTTT. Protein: CASSTGQGATQYF.

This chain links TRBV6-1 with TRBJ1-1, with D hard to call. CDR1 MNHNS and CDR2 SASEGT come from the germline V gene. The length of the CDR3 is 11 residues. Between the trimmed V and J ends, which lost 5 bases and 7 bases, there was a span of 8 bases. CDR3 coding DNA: TGTGCCAGCAGTTTCGGACTTGAAGCTTTCTTT. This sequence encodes CASSFGLEAFF.

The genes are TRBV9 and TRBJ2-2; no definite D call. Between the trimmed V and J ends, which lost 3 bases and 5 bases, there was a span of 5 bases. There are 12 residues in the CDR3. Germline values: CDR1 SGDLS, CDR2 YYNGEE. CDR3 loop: CASSAGTGELFF. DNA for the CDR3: TGTGCCAGCAGCGCCGGGACCGGGGAGCTGTTTTTT.

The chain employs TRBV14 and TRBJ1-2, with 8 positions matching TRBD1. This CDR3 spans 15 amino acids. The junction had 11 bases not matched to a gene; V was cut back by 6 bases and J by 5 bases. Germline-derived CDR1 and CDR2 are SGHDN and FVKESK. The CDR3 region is CASSEYRGAFYGYTF. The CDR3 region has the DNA TGTGCCAGCAGTGAATACAGGGGGGCTTTTTATGGCTACACCTTC.

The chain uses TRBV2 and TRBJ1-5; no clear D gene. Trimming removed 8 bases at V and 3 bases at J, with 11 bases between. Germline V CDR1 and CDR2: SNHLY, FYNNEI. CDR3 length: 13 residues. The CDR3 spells CASLGTNNQPQHF. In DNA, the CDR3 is TGTGCCAGCCTAGGAACCAACAATCAGCCCCAGCATTTT.

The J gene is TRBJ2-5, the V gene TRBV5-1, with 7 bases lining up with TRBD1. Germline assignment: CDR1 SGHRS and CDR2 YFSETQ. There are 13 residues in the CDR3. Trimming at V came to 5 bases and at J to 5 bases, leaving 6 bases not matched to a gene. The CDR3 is CASSEGAVETQYF. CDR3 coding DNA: TGCGCCAGCAGTGAGGGGGCGGTGGAGACCCAGTACTTC.

CDR3 coding DNA: TGTGCCAGCAGATTAAGCCCCAGCGGGACAGGGCCCACTGAAGCTTTCTTT. Protein sequence: CASRLSPSGTGPTEAFF. The chain employs TRBV11-1 and TRBJ1-1, with 9 bases identical to TRBD1. CDR3 length: 17 amino acids. CDR1 is SGHAT and CDR2 is FQDESV in the germline V gene (reference sequence). V dropped 6 bases and J dropped 4; count of bases not matched to a gene: 15.

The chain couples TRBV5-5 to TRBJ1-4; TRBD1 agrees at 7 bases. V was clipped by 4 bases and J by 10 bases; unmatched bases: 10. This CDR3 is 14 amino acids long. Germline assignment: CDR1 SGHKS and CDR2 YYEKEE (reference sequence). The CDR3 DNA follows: TGTGCCAGCAGCGGAGACAGGGTAGATGGAAAACTGTTTTTT. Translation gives CASSGDRVDGKLFF. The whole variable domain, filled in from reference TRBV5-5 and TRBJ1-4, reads DAGVTQSPTHLIKTRGQQVTLRCSPISGHKSVSWYQQVLGQGPQFIFQYYEKEERGRGNFPDRFSARQFPNYSSELNVNALLLGDSALYLCASSGDRVDGKLFFGSGTQLSVL.

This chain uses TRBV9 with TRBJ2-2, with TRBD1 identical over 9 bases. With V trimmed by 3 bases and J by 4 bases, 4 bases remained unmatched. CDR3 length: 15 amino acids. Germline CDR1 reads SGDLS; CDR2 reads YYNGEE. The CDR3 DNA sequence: TGTGCCAGCAGCGACGGGACAGGGCCCACCGGGGAGCTGTTTTTT. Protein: CASSDGTGPTGELFF.

The CDR3 coding sequence is TGCGCCAGCAGCTTGGGCGGGGTTTCGGGAACCCAGTACTTC. Residues: CASSLGGVSGTQYF. The genes are TRBV5-1 and TRBJ2-5, with D possibly matching TRBD2 (6 bases). The CDR3 runs 14 residues. Germline V gene sequence: CDR1 SGHRS, CDR2 YFSETQ. The ends were cut back, 0 bases at V and 8 bases at J, with 14 bases in the middle.

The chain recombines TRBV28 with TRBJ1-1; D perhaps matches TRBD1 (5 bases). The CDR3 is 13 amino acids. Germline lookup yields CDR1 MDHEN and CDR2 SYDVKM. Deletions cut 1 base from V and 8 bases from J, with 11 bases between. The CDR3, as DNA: TGTGCCAGCAGTTTATTTTATCAGGGAGAAGCTTTCTTT. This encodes CASSLFYQGEAFF.

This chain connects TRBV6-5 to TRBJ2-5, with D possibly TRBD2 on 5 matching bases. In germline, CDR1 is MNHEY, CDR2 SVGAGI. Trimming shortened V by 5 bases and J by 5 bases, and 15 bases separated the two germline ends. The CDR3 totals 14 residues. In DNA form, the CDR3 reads TGTGCCAGCAGTCTCCGGGGTTCCGAGGAGACCCAGTACTTC. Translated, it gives CASSLRGSEETQYF.

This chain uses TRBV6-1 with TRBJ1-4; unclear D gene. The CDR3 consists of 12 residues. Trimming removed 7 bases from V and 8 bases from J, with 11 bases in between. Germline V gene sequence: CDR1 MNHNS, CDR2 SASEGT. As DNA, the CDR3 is TGTGCCAGCACCCTTTTTAAAGAAAAACTGTTTTTT. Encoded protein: CASTLFKEKLFF.

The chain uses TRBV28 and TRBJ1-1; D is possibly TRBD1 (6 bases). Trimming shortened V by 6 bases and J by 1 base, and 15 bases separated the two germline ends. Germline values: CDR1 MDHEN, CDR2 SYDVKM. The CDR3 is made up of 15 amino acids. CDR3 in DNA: TGTGCCAGCAGCCATACAGGGAAGGGGAACACTGAAGCTTTCTTT. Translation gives CASSHTGKGNTEAFF.